This section outlines one TCR beta chain sequence together with its context. This specimen comes from a study of CD8 T cells in Susac syndrome. The authors reverse transcribed roughly 0.5 to 1 ug RNA with random hexamers. TCRdb re-called the immunoSEQ multiplex PCR reads with MiXCR, one entry per CDR3 protein. This table has some 200,000 distinct CDR3 sequences, approximately 95% appearing once. The germline gives CDR1 DFQATT, CDR2 SNEGSKA (reference sequence). The CDR3 is made up of 18 amino acids. V was pared by 0 bases and J by 0 bases, with 21 bases between. The source material was CD8+ T cells from PBMCs. This chain joins TRBV20-1 and TRBJ2-7; a weak D match, TRBD2 (6 bases). This TCR derives from a human donor with Susac syndrome. The CDR3 coding sequence is TGCAGTGCTAGAGATCTCAGGTCGGTAGCGGACTCCTCCTACGAGCAGTACTTC. This codes for CSARDLRSVADSSYEQYF.